These 19 T cell receptor beta chains were all obtained from the same sample, sequenced in a study of cytomegalovirus exposure and HLA in healthy donors. With 60 Vbeta and 13 Jbeta primers, the PCR was carried out. Produced via immunoSEQ multiplex PCR; TCRdb's table is partial and in-frame only. The table shows roughly 200,000 clones, with roughly 80% occurring only once. Sequencing was performed on PBMCs. These receptors came from a woman aged 25 to 39 in good health and CMV-seropositive.

The chain couples TRBV2 to TRBJ2-7, with D possibly TRBD1 on 5 matching bases. Trimming stripped 3 bases from V and 7 bases from J, with 16 bases between. The germline CDR1 and CDR2 sequences are SNHLY and FYNNEI. The CDR3 covers 14 residues. Here the CDR3 reads CASSDQGGLEEQYF. The CDR3 DNA sequence: TGTGCCAGCAGTGATCAGGGTGGTCTTGAAGAGCAGTACTTC.

The V gene is TRBV7-9, the J gene TRBJ2-5; weak D call: TRBD1 (5 bases). This CDR3 has 15 amino acids. CDR1 and CDR2 from the germline V gene are SEHNR and FQNEAQ (reference sequence). Between the trimmed V and J ends, which lost 4 bases and 5 bases, there was a span of 17 bases. This CDR3 is CASSWSGRPKETQYF. The CDR3 bases are TGTGCCAGCAGCTGGTCAGGGCGGCCTAAGGAGACCCAGTACTTC.

This clone came up once. The chain uses TRBV15 and TRBJ1-3; D remains unclear. The V end lost 1 base, the J end lost 3 bases, and 10 bases lay between the germline ends. Germline CDR1 LNHNV, CDR2 YYDKDF (reference sequence). CDR3 length: 15 amino acids. The CDR3 bases are TGTGCCACCAGCAGAGGCGGCGTGGGTGGAAACACCATATATTTT. It encodes CATSRGGVGGNTIYF.

This clone was observed a few times. The chain joins TRBV5-1 to TRBJ2-1; 9 bases fit TRBD2. The J segment lost 4 bases and the V segment lost 2 bases, leaving 4 bases of the junction unmatched. Germline lookup yields CDR1 SGHRS and CDR2 YFSETQ. The CDR3 is 15 amino acids. Here the CDR3 reads CASSLTSGFYNEQFF. The CDR3 DNA reads TGCGCCAGCAGCTTAACTAGCGGGTTTTACAATGAGCAGTTCTTC.

As concerns this clone: The germline gene is not matched at one end of the junction; a read error may be the cause. V and J are TRBV20-1 and TRBJ2-7, with D possibly being TRBD1 (5 bases). Per germline, CDR1 DFQATT and CDR2 SNEGSKA (reference sequence). This CDR3 is 11 amino acids long. CDR3 DNA sequence: TGCAGTGTTAGACAGATTTACGAGCAGTACTTC. This encodes CSVRQIYEQYF.

V gene TRBV7-6 combines with J gene TRBJ1-4; tentative D call: TRBD1 (6 bases). V gave up 5 bases and J gave up 5 bases, with 12 bases separating them. CDR1 SGHVS and CDR2 FNYEAQ come from the germline V gene. The length of the CDR3 is 14 residues. CDR3 region: CASSAGQLNEKLFF. CDR3 in DNA: TGTGCCAGCAGCGCCGGACAGTTAAATGAAAAACTGTTTTTT.

As concerns this clone: Other DNA sequences from this sample encode an identical CDR3 as well. This sequence joins TRBV7-2 and TRBJ2-5; 9 bases align to TRBD1. V shed 5 bases and J 6 bases; nucleotides not matched to a gene: 10. CDR3 size: 15 residues. Germline V CDR1 and CDR2: SGHTA, FQGNSA. The CDR3 reads CASSREPGQGKTQYF. The CDR3 nucleotides are TGTGCCAGCAGCCGTGAACCGGGACAGGGAAAGACCCAGTACTTC.

The CDR3, as DNA: TGCGCCAGCAGCTTCGGACAGGGGGCGGGCTATGGCTACACCTTC. It is translated as CASSFGQGAGYGYTF. The chain is built from TRBV5-1 and TRBJ1-2; TRBD1 aligns across 11 bases. V was clipped by 2 bases and J by 4 bases; unmatched bases: 4. The CDR3 spans 15 residues. Per germline, CDR1 SGHRS and CDR2 YFSETQ.

This clone was seen just once. The chain carries TRBV7-2 and TRBJ1-2; 9 bases match TRBD1. The CDR3 is 16 residues long. The germline CDR1 and CDR2 sequences are SGHTA and FQGNSA. Germline trimming cut 5 bases from V and 1 base from J; bases unmatched to any gene: 8. CDR3 sequence reads: CASSLQGARINYGYTF. The CDR3 DNA follows: TGTGCCAGCAGCCTACAGGGGGCGCGAATTAACTATGGCTACACCTTC.

Details on this clone: Compared with germline, one end of the junction differs, possibly owing to a read error. This sequence joins TRBV7-9 and TRBJ1-1, with 7 nucleotides matching TRBD1. Germline CDR1 and CDR2: SEHNR and FQNEAQ (reference sequence). The CDR3 runs to 15 residues. CDR3 bases: TGTTCCAGCAGCTCCCAAGGGGGCGCAGGGACTGAAGCTTTCTTT. It specifies CSSSSQGGAGTEAFF.

The CDR3 region is CAKGGHHPNSPLHF. Written as DNA, the CDR3 is TGTGCCAAAGGAGGGCACCACCCGAATTCACCCCTCCACTTT. The chain combines TRBV18 with TRBJ1-6; D uncertain. V gave up 10 bases and J gave up 7 bases, with 17 bases separating them. Germline CDR1 reads KGHSH; CDR2 reads LQKENI. The CDR3 extends over 14 amino acids.

In this sample, this clone turned up a few times. This sequence joins TRBV28 and TRBJ1-5, with 11 nucleotides matching TRBD1. Germline-derived CDR1 and CDR2 are MDHEN and SYDVKM. This CDR3 spans 15 amino acids. V trimming: 5 bases; J trimming: 7 bases; junction bases outside the gene matches: 7. CDR3 nucleotides: TGTGCCAGCAGTGAATGGACAGGGGGCGTCCAGCCCCAGCATTTT. It encodes CASSEWTGGVQPQHF.

The CDR3 nucleotides read TGTGCCAGCACTTCACTCAGGGGGAAGAGCGAGCAGTACTTC. The encoded protein is CASTSLRGKSEQYF. V usage is TRBV28 and J usage is TRBJ2-7; 7 positions match TRBD1. The length of the CDR3 is 14 residues. The germline V gene has CDR1 MDHEN and CDR2 SYDVKM. The V gene end was trimmed by 7 bases and the J gene end by 6 bases; junction bases not matched to a gene: 12.

The V and J genes are TRBV28 and TRBJ2-5, with a tentative D call TRBD2 (6 bases). V lost 4 bases, J lost 4 bases, and 10 bases lay in between. Germline V gene data show CDR1 as MDHEN and CDR2 as SYDVKM. The CDR3 runs to 13 residues. The CDR3 sequence: CASSYGGSETQYF. The CDR3 nucleotides are TGTGCCAGCAGTTATGGGGGGTCAGAGACCCAGTACTTC.

The chain links TRBV29-1 to TRBJ2-3; weak D call: TRBD2 (5 bases). Trimming removed 2 bases from V and 2 bases from J, with 17 bases in between. Germline V gene data show CDR1 as SQVTM and CDR2 as ANQGSEA. The CDR3 spans 16 residues. The CDR3 nucleotides read TGCAGCGTTGAAAAAGGGTTCCGGGGAATCACAGATACGCAGTATTTT. As protein: CSVEKGFRGITDTQYF.

The chain carries TRBV9 and TRBJ2-5; 10 nucleotides align to TRBD2. The CDR3 has 15 residues. The J segment lost 2 bases and the V segment lost 1 base, leaving 2 bases of the junction unmatched. Germline loops: CDR1 SGDLS, CDR2 YYNGEE. The CDR3 coding sequence is TGTGCCAGCAGCGTAAAAGCGGGGGGGCAAGAGACCCAGTACTTC. Translating gives CASSVKAGGQETQYF.

This chain uses TRBV28 with TRBJ1-4; D is ambiguous. With 2 bases removed from V and 6 bases from J, the gap between germline ends came to 7 bases. CDR1 is MDHEN and CDR2 is SYDVKM in the germline V gene. The length of the CDR3 is 13 residues. The CDR3 region is CASSLRRDEKLFF. Written as DNA, the CDR3 is TGTGCCAGCAGTTTACGGAGGGATGAAAAACTGTTTTTT.

The J gene is TRBJ1-2, the V gene TRBV10-3; TRBD1 agrees at 9 bases. Trimming cost V 5 bases and J 8 bases; bases outside gene matches: 15. The CDR3 totals 16 residues. Per the germline V gene, CDR1 is ENHRY and CDR2 is SYGVKD. CDR3 region: CAISNRGRGVIYGYTF. As DNA, the CDR3 is TGTGCCATCAGTAACAGGGGGCGCGGGGTGATCTACGGCTACACCTTC.

The V and J genes are TRBV29-1 and TRBJ1-1; D gene uncertain. Trimming pared 3 bases from V and 7 bases from J, leaving 12 bases between. The germline V gene has CDR1 SQVTM and CDR2 ANQGSEA. The CDR3 totals 12 residues. The CDR3 coding sequence is TGCAGCGTTGACCTGAGACAAGGTGAAGCTTTCTTT. Its protein product is CSVDLRQGEAFF.